At least ten counts were recorded for the clone carrying this T cell receptor beta chain. The data derive from a study of T cells in Graves' hyperthyroidism and ophthalmopathy. Template material for amplifying TCR beta CDR3 regions consisted of RNA transcripts. When the TCR CDR3 underwent first-round RT-PCR, the HTBI primer set was used. Using its own MiXCR run on the multiplex PCR reads, TCRdb lists one record per CDR3 protein. Of about 290,000 distinct CDR3 sequences in the sample, about 15% were seen once. Germline loops: CDR1 DFQATT, CDR2 SNEGSKA (reference sequence). V shed 6 bases and J 4 bases; nucleotides not matched to a gene: 15. The CDR3 is 17 residues long.

Sequencing input: blood. The chain couples TRBV20-1 to TRBJ2-7, with 13 bases lining up with TRBD2. This receptor was identified in a woman between 55 and 75 years old with Graves' ophthalmopathy. CDR3 loop: CSAARLAGGPRGYEQYF. The CDR3 bases are TGCAGTGCCGCTAGACTAGCGGGGGGCCCGCGGGGGTACGAGCAGTACTTC.